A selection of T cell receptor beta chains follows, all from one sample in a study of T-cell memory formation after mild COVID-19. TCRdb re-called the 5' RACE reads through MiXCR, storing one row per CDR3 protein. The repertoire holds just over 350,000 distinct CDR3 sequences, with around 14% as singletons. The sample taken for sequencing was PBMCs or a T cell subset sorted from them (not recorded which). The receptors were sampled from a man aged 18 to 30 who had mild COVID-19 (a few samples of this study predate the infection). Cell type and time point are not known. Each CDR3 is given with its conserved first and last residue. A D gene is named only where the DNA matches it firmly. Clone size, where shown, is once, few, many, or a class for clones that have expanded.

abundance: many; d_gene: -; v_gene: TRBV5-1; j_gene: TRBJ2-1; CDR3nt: TGCGCCAGCAGCTTGTTGGCCCTAGGGGACAATGAGCAGTTCTTC; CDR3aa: CASSLLALGDNEQFF
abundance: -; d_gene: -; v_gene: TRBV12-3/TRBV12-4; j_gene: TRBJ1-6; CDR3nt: TGTGCCAGCAGTTTGCCGGACTATAATTCACCCCTCCACTTT; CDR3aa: CASSLPDYNSPLHF
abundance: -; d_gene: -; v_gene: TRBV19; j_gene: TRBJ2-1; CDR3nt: TGTGCCAGTAGTGCCGGGACGGTGTACAATGAGCAGTTCTTC; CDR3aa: CASSAGTVYNEQFF
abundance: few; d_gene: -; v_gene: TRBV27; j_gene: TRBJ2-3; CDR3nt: TGTGCCAGCAGTTCCGCCTCCGGACTGATTAGCACAGATACGCAGTATTTT; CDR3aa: CASSSASGLISTDTQYF
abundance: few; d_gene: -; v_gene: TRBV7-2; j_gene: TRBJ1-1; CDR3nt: TGTGCCAGCAGCCCGGAGCGGATGAACACTGAAGCTTTCTTT; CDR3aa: CASSPERMNTEAFF
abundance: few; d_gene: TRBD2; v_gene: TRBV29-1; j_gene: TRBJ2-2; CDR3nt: TGCAGCGTTGAAGAAGGGACTACAAACACCGGGGAGCTGTTTTTT; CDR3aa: CSVEEGTTNTGELFF
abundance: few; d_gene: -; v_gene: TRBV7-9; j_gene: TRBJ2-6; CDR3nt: TGTGCCAGCAGCTCCGACGCGGGTGGGGCCAACGTCCTGACTTTC; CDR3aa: CASSSDAGGANVLTF
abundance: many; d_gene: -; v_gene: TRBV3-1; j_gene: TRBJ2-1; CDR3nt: TGTGCCAGCAGCCCGAGGCCTAACTACAATGAGCAGTTCTTC; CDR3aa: CASSPRPNYNEQFF
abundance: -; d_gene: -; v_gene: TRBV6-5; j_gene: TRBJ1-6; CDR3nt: TGTGCCAGCAGTAGGGTCGCCCGGGGGACGGAATCACCCCTCCACTTT; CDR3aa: CASSRVARGTESPLHF
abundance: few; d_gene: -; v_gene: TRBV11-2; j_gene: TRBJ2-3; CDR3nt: TGTGCCAGCAGCAGCGGACTCTGGGGATTGGAAACAGATACGCAGTATTTT; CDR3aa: CASSSGLWGLETDTQYF
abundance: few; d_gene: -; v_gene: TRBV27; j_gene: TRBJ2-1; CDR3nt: TGTGCCAGCAGTCCCTCGACTGAAAGAGGTGAGCAGTTCTTC; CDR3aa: CASSPSTERGEQFF
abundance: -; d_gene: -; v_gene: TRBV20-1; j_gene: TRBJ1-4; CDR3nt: TGCAGTGCTAGAAACCGGGACACAACTAATGAAAAACTGTTTTTT; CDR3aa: CSARNRDTTNEKLFF
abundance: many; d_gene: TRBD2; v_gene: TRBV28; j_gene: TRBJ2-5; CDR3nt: TGTGCCAGCAGTTTCAGCGAGCTAGCGGGGGGGCCTTGGGAGACCCAGTACTTC; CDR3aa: CASSFSELAGGPWETQYF
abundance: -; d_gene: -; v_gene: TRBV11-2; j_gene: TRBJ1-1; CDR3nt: TGTGCCAGCAGCTCCTTCGACAGCCGGAGCACTGAAGCTTTCTTT; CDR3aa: CASSSFDSRSTEAFF
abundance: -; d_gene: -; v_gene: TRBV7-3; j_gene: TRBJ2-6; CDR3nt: TGTGCCAGCAGCCCAGTTGGCGTCCTAGGCTCTGGGGCCAACGTCCTGACTTTC; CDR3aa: CASSPVGVLGSGANVLTF
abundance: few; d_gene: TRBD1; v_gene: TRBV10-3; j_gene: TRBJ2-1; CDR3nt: TGTGCCATCAGGCCGGGACAGGGTAGCAATGAGCAGTTCTTC; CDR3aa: CAIRPGQGSNEQFF
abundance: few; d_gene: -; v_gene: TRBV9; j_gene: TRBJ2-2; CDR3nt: TGTGCCAGCAGCTCACAATCAGGGGGGCTCTCCGGGGAGCTGTTTTTT; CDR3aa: CASSSQSGGLSGELFF
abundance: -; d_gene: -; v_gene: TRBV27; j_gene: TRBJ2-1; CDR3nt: TGTGCCAGCAGTTCGGCGGGTGTCAATGAGCAGTTCTTC; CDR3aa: CASSSAGVNEQFF
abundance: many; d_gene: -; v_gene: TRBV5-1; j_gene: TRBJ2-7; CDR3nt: TGCGCCAGCAGCATACAGGGAACTGACGAGCAGTACTTC; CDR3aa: CASSIQGTDEQYF
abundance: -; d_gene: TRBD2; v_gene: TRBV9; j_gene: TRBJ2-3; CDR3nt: TGTGCCAGCAGCCCTACGGGGGGGCCGGGTACGCAGTATTTT; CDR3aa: CASSPTGGPGTQYF
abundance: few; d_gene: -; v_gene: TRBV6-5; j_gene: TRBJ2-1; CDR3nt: TGTGCCAGCAGTTACTCGTTGGAGGATGAGCAGTTCTTC; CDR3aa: CASSYSLEDEQFF
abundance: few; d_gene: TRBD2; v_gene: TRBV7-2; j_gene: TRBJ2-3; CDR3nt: TGTGCCAGCAGCGGCCTAGCTTACGGGGGGAGCACAGATACGCAGTATTTT; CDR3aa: CASSGLAYGGSTDTQYF
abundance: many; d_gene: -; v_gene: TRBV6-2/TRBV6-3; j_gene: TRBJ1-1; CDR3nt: TGTGCCAGCAGTTTAAGGGCCACGAGCCCAATGAACACTGAAGCTTTCTTT; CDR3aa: CASSLRATSPMNTEAFF
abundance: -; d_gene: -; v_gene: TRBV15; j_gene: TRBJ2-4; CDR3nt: TGTGCCACCAGCAGGATCCGGGACCTAGCCAAAAACATTCAGTACTTC; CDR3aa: CATSRIRDLAKNIQYF
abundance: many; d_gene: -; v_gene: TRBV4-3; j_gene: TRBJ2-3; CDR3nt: TGCGCCAGCAGCCAAGATTTCTCAGGGGCCGGGGCAGATACGCAGTATTTT; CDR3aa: CASSQDFSGAGADTQYF
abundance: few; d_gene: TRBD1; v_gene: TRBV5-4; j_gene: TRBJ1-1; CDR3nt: TGTGCCAGCAGCTGGGACAGGGGGGCTGAAGCTTTCTTT; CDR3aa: CASSWDRGAEAFF
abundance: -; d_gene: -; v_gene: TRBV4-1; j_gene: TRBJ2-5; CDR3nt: TGCGCCAGCAGCCTCCGACTTGAGGGCTTAAAGACCCAGTACTTC; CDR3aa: CASSLRLEGLKTQYF
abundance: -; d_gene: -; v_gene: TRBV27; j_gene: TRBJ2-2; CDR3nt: TGTGCCAGCAGTCCTCCACCCCCGGGACTCAACACCGGGGAGCTGTTTTTT; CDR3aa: CASSPPPPGLNTGELFF
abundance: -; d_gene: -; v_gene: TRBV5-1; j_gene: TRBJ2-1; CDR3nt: TGCGCCAGCAGCTTAGGATCGGGGTTGAATGAGCAGTTCTTC; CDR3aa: CASSLGSGLNEQFF
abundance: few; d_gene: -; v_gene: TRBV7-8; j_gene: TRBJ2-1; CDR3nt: TGTGCCAGCAGCCACCGCACCTCACAGGGATGGGGTGAGCAGTTCTTC; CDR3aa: CASSHRTSQGWGEQFF
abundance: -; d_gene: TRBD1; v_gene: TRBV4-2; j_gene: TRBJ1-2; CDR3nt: TGTGCCAGCAGCCATACCGGGACAGGGGTTCTGCTTGGCTACACCTTC; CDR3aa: CASSHTGTGVLLGYTF
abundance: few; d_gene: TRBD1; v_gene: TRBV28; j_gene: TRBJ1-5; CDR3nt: TGTGCCAGCAGGGGAGACAGGGGAAGGTATCAGCCCCAGCATTTT; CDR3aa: CASRGDRGRYQPQHF
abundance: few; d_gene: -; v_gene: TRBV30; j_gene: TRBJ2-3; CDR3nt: TGTGCCTGGAGTGGCACAAATACGCAGTATTTT; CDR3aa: CAWSGTNTQYF
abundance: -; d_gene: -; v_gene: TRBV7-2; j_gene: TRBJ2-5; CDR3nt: TGTGCCAGCAGCGCGGACATTCTGGGGGAGACCCAGTACTTC; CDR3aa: CASSADILGETQYF
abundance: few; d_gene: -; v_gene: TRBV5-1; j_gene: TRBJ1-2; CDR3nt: TGCGCCAGCAGTTTAACTACGCAGGGCGTGGATGGCTACACCTTC; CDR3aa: CASSLTTQGVDGYTF
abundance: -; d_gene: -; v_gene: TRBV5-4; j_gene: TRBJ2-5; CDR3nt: TGTGCCAGCACCTCCGCCAGGCAAGAGACCCAGTACTTC; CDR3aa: CASTSARQETQYF
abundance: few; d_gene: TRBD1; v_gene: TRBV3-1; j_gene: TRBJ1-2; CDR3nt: TGTGCCAGCAGTGCGACAGGGAGGAATGGCTACACCTTC; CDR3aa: CASSATGRNGYTF
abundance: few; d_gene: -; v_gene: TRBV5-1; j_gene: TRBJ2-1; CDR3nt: TGCGCCAGCAGCGACCCCGGGGCCCTGGCTAGGAATGAGCAGTTCTTC; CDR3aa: CASSDPGALARNEQFF